The rows below give T cell receptor beta chains drawn from one sample of a study of blood T cell repertoires in COVID-19. TCRdb keeps only in-frame clones here, not all; method: immunoSEQ multiplex PCR. The sample comprises some 200,000 clones, around 92% of which are singletons, and 1% to 1.5% rests with the top ten. The sequencing sample was made of peripheral blood. The receptors stem from a man aged 30 to 45 with acute or convalescent COVID-19. Each CDR3 is given with its conserved first and last residue.

length	V	J	CDR3
15	TRBV19	TRBJ1-2	CASNTNQGAPLGYTF
16	TRBV5-1	TRBJ2-2	CASSRSLAGVTGELFF
14	TRBV19	TRBJ1-5	CASSISRSNQPQHF
14	TRBV14	TRBJ2-3	CASSQGTRLRTQYF
21	TRBV27	TRBJ1-5	CASSLCGCIRDRSFVNQPQHF
15	TRBV7-2	TRBJ2-7	CASRKPGTGIYEQYF
14	TRBV4-2	TRBJ2-2	CASSQVLSTGELFF
14	TRBV7-9	TRBJ1-6	CASSLGQINSPLHF
14	TRBV24-1	TRBJ1-5	CATGNRDSNQPQHF
20	TRBV7-5	TRBJ1-5	CARSLTNRGKGKGGNQPQHF
15	TRBV5-1	TRBJ2-7	CASSSEGRPYDEQYF
13	TRBV2	TRBJ1-2	CASDNQGARGYTF
12	TRBV19	TRBJ1-1	CASSPGQFRAFF
16	TRBV11-2	TRBJ2-7	CASSPRLAGGIYEQYF
15	TRBV19	TRBJ1-1	CASDGTGRSWTEAFF
15	TRBV7-2	TRBJ1-5	CASSAPGAGNQPQHF
14	TRBV5-1	TRBJ1-2	CASSTTGSNYGYTF
16	TRBV3-1/TRBV3-2	TRBJ2-3	CASSLLAGGGTDTQYF
13	TRBV6-1	TRBJ2-3	CASSERSREAQYF
14	TRBV9	TRBJ2-3	CASSVEGSADTQYF
14	TRBV10-3	TRBJ1-5	CAISERGDNQPQHF
18	TRBV28	TRBJ1-5	CASLQLGGLARVNQPQHF
13	TRBV6-6	TRBJ1-2	CATSREDGYGYTF
13	TRBV28	TRBJ2-3	CASSTPGLDTQYF
13	TRBV2	TRBJ2-4	CASSEGSWGTGIF
12	TRBV19	TRBJ1-1	CASRPTRGEAFF
14	TRBV5-6	TRBJ2-1	CASSLVSVYNEQFF
14	TRBV5-1	TRBJ2-7	CASSPGGGTYEQYF
14	TRBV6-5	TRBJ2-7	CASRGDRGRIGQYF
15	TRBV9	TRBJ2-7	CASSVGGTVTYEQYF
14	TRBV14	TRBJ1-1	CASSLRDRYTEAFF
14	TRBV19	TRBJ1-2	CASSKGQGVYGYTF
14	TRBV13	TRBJ1-5	CASSFSHSNQPQHF
14	TRBV29-1	TRBJ2-5	CSAPLGQVFESQYF
13	TRBV15	TRBJ2-5	CATSRDRGETQYF
15	TRBV4-2	TRBJ1-5	CASSPGGSSNQPQHF
13	TRBV6-5	TRBJ1-6	CAGGRGNNSPLHF
16	TRBV19	TRBJ2-5	CASSILGLAGQETQYF
14	TRBV7-3	TRBJ1-1	CASSSGQGNTEAFF
14	TRBV6-5	TRBJ2-7	CASTTGTGSYEQYF
14	TRBV7-2	TRBJ2-3	CASSFITSTDTQYF
15	TRBV7-2	TRBJ1-4	CASSLGDREVEKLFF
16	TRBV7-6	TRBJ2-7	CASSNSPGQGAREQYF
14	TRBV5-1	TRBJ1-1	CASREGSFGTEAFF
15	TRBV6-5	TRBJ1-5	CASRRQGYSNQPQHF
13	TRBV11-3	TRBJ2-7	CASSLPGGCEQYF
15	TRBV28	TRBJ2-7	CASSLGGGLSYEQYF
11	TRBV19	TRBJ2-1	CASSLAREQFF
16	TRBV4-2	TRBJ2-1	CASSPRTSGSGNEQFF
17	TRBV9	TRBJ2-1	CASSPGQGLAVYNEQFF
14	TRBV6-5	TRBJ1-1	CASGVEGKGTEAFF
14	TRBV30	TRBJ1-4	CAWSPVGLNEKLFF
17	TRBV14	TRBJ2-7	CASSQDLGEGATNEQYF
13	TRBV6-5	TRBJ2-5	CASSYSTGAFQYF
17	TRBV6-1	TRBJ2-2	CASSEGLAGGPTGELFF
15	TRBV6-4	TRBJ1-6	CASSLQTGDNSPLHF
13	TRBV4-1	TRBJ1-6	CASSHRRDPPLHF